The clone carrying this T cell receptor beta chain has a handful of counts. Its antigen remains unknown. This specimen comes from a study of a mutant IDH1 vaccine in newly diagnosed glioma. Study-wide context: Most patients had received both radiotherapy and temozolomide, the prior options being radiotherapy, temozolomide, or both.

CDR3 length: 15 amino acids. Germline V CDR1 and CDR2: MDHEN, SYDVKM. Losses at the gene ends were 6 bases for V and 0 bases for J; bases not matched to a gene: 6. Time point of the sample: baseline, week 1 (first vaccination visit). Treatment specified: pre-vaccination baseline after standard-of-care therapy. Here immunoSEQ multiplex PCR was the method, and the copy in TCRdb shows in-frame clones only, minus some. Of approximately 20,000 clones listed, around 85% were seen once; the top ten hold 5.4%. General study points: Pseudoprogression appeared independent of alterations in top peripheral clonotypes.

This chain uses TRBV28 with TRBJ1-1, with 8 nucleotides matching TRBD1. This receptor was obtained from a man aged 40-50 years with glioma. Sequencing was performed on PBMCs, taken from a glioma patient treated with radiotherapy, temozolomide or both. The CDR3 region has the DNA TGTGCCAGCAGAGGGACAGGCAAAATGAACACTGAAGCTTTCTTT. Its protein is CASRGTGKMNTEAFF.